These 10 T cell receptor beta chains originate from one sample sequenced in a study of T cell repertoires in cytomegalovirus infection. MiXCR was run by TCRdb on the reads, yielding one entry per CDR3 protein. The table lists some 240,000 distinct CDR3 sequences, about 18% of them singletons. What was sequenced was CD8+ T cells from PBMCs. The source of these receptors is a human donor in good health (CMV status not recorded). Some clones in this sample may be carry-over from other donors' samples.

The chain carries TRBV6-5 and TRBJ2-1, with D perhaps matching TRBD1 or TRBD2 (5 bases each). V was trimmed by 6 bases and J by 4 bases, leaving 19 bases between them. CDR1 and CDR2 (germline): MNHEY, SVGAGI. The CDR3 consists of 16 residues. The CDR3 DNA reads TGTGCCAGCAGCCCCAGGGCGACGGGGAGTTACAATGAGCAGTTCTTC. Translated, it gives CASSPRATGSYNEQFF.

This clonotype was seen at least ten times. The chain employs TRBV7-2 and TRBJ2-5; D is unresolved. Germline CDR1 SGHTA, CDR2 FQGNSA. The CDR3 runs to 16 residues. Trimming removed 1 base from V and 2 bases from J, with 14 bases in between. The CDR3 is CASSLVLGGSQETQYF. The CDR3 coding sequence is TGTGCCAGCAGCTTAGTCCTGGGTGGATCTCAAGAGACCCAGTACTTC. The full variable domain, rest sourced from reference TRBV7-2 and TRBJ2-5, is GAGVSQSPSNKVTEKGKDVELRCDPISGHTALYWYRQSLGQGLEFLIYFQGNSAPDKSGLPSDRFSAERTGGSVSTLTIQRTQQEDSAVYLCASSLVLGGSQETQYFGPGTRLLVL.

The chain has TRBV12-5 and TRBJ2-1; 15 nucleotides align to TRBD2. Trimming at V came to 3 bases and at J to 8 bases, leaving 8 bases not matched to a gene. There are 17 residues in the CDR3. Germline V gives CDR1 LGHNT, CDR2 FRNRAP. This CDR3 reads CASGFGTSGGPRDEQFF. The DNA of the CDR3 is TGTGCTAGTGGTTTCGGGACTAGCGGGGGGCCTAGGGATGAGCAGTTCTTC.

This clonotype was picked up a small number of times. CDR3 nucleotide sequence: TGCAGCTTGCACAGTGGGGAGAGCTCCTACAATGAGCAGTTCTTC. Translated, it gives CSLHSGESSYNEQFF. The chain carries TRBV29-1 and TRBJ2-1; D may be TRBD2 (5 bases). V was cut by 8 bases and J by 0 bases, with 17 bases left in between. Per germline, CDR1 SQVTM and CDR2 ANQGSEA. The CDR3 covers 15 residues.

This clonotype was seen only a few times. Here the CDR3 DNA reads TGTGCCAGCAGCCACGGACAGGGAGGATCACCCCTCCACTTT. Protein sequence: CASSHGQGGSPLHF. The chain combines TRBV7-6 with TRBJ1-6; 8 bases line up with TRBD1. Trimming at V came to 5 bases and at J to 10 bases, leaving 7 bases not matched to a gene. The germline CDR1 and CDR2 sequences are SGHVS and FNYEAQ. The CDR3 is 14 residues long.

Many counts were recorded for this clonotype. The chain links TRBV12-3 or TRBV12-4 to TRBJ2-1, with 8 nucleotides matching TRBD2. The V and J ends lost 5 bases and 14 bases, in that order; junction bases with no gene match: 23. This CDR3 is 17 amino acids long. CDR3 coding DNA: TGTGCCAGCAGTCCACGTAGGAGCGGGGGTATATGGGGGCAGGAGTTCTTC. This encodes CASSPRRSGGIWGQEFF.

This clonotype has a count of ten or more. The chain recombines TRBV7-2 with TRBJ1-5; the D is unclear. The CDR3 covers 15 residues. The germline V gene has CDR1 SGHTA and CDR2 FQGNSA. Trimming left V 6 bases short and J 0 bases short, with 12 bases between. The CDR3 coding sequence is TGTGCCAGCAGTTTGGGGTTTGGTAGCAATCAGCCCCAGCATTTT. This sequence encodes CASSLGFGSNQPQHF.

This clonotype was observed a handful of times. The chain links TRBV29-1 to TRBJ1-1; D is unclear. The CDR3 has 10 residues. From germline, CDR1 is SQVTM and CDR2 ANQGSEA. Trimming removed 3 bases from V and 7 bases from J, with 6 bases in between. For the CDR3, the DNA is TGCAGCGTTGAGGCCAATGAAGCTTTCTTT. Amino acids: CSVEANEAFF.

This clonotype turned up a few times. The rearrangement joins TRBV2 to TRBJ2-5; weak D call: TRBD2 (6 bases). Between the trimmed V and J ends, which lost 6 bases and 2 bases, there was a span of 10 bases. Germline CDR1 reads SNHLY; CDR2 reads FYNNEI. The CDR3 runs 13 residues. Here the CDR3 reads CASRGGLQETQYF. CDR3 coding DNA: TGTGCCAGCAGGGGAGGCTTACAAGAGACCCAGTACTTC.

This rearrangement joins TRBV15 to TRBJ2-1; D is perhaps TRBD2 (5 bases). The CDR3 runs 12 residues. CDR1 is LNHNV and CDR2 is YYDKDF in the germline V gene (reference sequence). Trimming stripped 0 bases from V and 9 bases from J, with 6 bases between. CDR3 region: CATSREGSEQFF. CDR3 DNA sequence: TGTGCCACCAGCAGAGAAGGGAGTGAGCAGTTCTTC.